These T cell receptor beta chains were read from a single sample in a study of shared clonotypes between healthy human individuals. The table came from immunoSEQ multiplex PCR; TCRdb's copy has only in-frame clones and leaves some out. The profile covers over 950,000 clones, with 60% to 85% appearing a single time and approximately 0.9% taken by the ten largest. The sample comprised memory CD4+ T cells from PBMCs. Receptor source: a young man in good health. Some clones in this sample may be carry-over from other donors' samples. The CDR3 runs from the conserved cysteine through the conserved F or W. A D gene is named only where the DNA matches it firmly. The listing skips clone size in some rows; elsewhere it reads once, few, many or a size class.

clone size: NA; J gene: TRBJ2-1; D gene: TRBD2; V gene: TRBV5-1; CDR3 DNA: TGCGCCAGCGGTAGCGGGAGTACCTACAATGAGCAGTTCTTC; CDR3 protein: CASGSGSTYNEQFF
clone size: NA; J gene: TRBJ2-7; D gene: TRBD2; V gene: TRBV18; CDR3 DNA: TGTGCCAGCTCGGGACTAGCGGGAGTCCACGAGCAGTACTTC; CDR3 protein: CASSGLAGVHEQYF
clone size: NA; J gene: TRBJ2-7; D gene: NA; V gene: TRBV4-3; CDR3 DNA: TGCGCCAGCAGCCAAGATACTGACAGGCGTATATCCTACGAGCAGTACTTC; CDR3 protein: CASSQDTDRRISYEQYF
clone size: few; J gene: TRBJ2-1; D gene: TRBD1; V gene: TRBV6-1; CDR3 DNA: TGTGCCAGCCACAGGGGTGCTTACAATGAGCAGTTCTTC; CDR3 protein: CASHRGAYNEQFF
clone size: NA; J gene: TRBJ1-1; D gene: NA; V gene: TRBV30; CDR3 DNA: TGTGCCTGGAGTGGACAGCCGAACACTGAAGCTTTCTTT; CDR3 protein: CAWSGQPNTEAFF
clone size: NA; J gene: TRBJ1-1; D gene: NA; V gene: TRBV29-1; CDR3 DNA: TGCAGCGTTGCCCAGGGGCTGAACACTGAAGCTTTCTTT; CDR3 protein: CSVAQGLNTEAFF
clone size: NA; J gene: TRBJ1-2; D gene: TRBD1; V gene: TRBV5-3; CDR3 DNA: TGTGCCAGAAGCTTTGACAGGGGCGGTGGCTACACCTTC; CDR3 protein: CARSFDRGGGYTF
clone size: NA; J gene: TRBJ2-1; D gene: NA; V gene: TRBV27; CDR3 DNA: TGTGCCAGCAGACGGGTCCTAGCCTCCTACAATGAGCAGTTCTTC; CDR3 protein: CASRRVLASYNEQFF
clone size: few; J gene: TRBJ2-7; D gene: NA; V gene: TRBV2; CDR3 DNA: TGTGCCAGCAGTGATTTGGGAGCAGGGACTTACGAGCAGTACTTC; CDR3 protein: CASSDLGAGTYEQYF
clone size: many; J gene: TRBJ2-5; D gene: NA; V gene: TRBV2; CDR3 DNA: TGTGCCAGCACTGGGACTCTACAAGAGACCCAGTACTTC; CDR3 protein: CASTGTLQETQYF
clone size: NA; J gene: TRBJ2-3; D gene: NA; V gene: TRBV4-2; CDR3 DNA: TGTGCCAGCAGCCAAGGGACGGCGAGCACAGATACGCAGTATTTT; CDR3 protein: CASSQGTASTDTQYF
clone size: once; J gene: TRBJ2-1; D gene: NA; V gene: TRBV19; CDR3 DNA: TGTGCCAGTAGTATTCGCCCGGGAAGCTACAATGAGCAGTTCTTC; CDR3 protein: CASSIRPGSYNEQFF
clone size: NA; J gene: TRBJ2-5; D gene: TRBD1; V gene: TRBV28; CDR3 DNA: TGTGCCAGCAGTTCGCAGGGGGCAGGCGAGACCCAGTACTTC; CDR3 protein: CASSSQGAGETQYF
clone size: NA; J gene: TRBJ2-3; D gene: NA; V gene: TRBV6-1; CDR3 DNA: TGTGCCAGCAGTGTACCCCCGCTAGGGATCACAGATACGCAGTATTTT; CDR3 protein: CASSVPPLGITDTQYF